The T cell receptor (beta chain) under discussion was sequenced for a study of blood T cell repertoires in COVID-19 (TCRdb year 2020). Notes on the research overall: Samples from collaborators originated in the United States, Italy and Spain and spanned both the acute and convalescent phases of COVID-19. The material from the prospective study consisted of cDNA or gDNA derived from T cells, B-cell-depleted T cells, or PBMCs. Subjects who had been exposed to COVID-19, were actively infected with it, or had recovered from it provided the deeply sampled blood TCRbeta repertoires that made up the dataset. A freely available public database, intended as a resource for researchers studying the immune response to SARS-CoV-2, is where the repertoires were released. The samples were drawn from two sources: the first 160 participants of the ongoing ImmuneRACE study, and 1,000 to 1,500 subjects contributed by 6 global collaborators. The sample metadata nearly always contained a de-identified subject ID, COVID-19 status, age in years and sex. Where HLA class I and class II types were available, the types were taken from metadata supplied by the sample provider, not from assay-based typing.

On the study overall, not on this receptor specifically: How much clinical and demographic metadata was included differed by source and by participant, and the metadata was provided uncurated.

Unmatched junction bases come to 6, with V trimmed by 5 bases and J by 0 bases. The germline V gene (reference sequence) specifies LNHDA as CDR1 and SQIVND as CDR2. The CDR3 sequence holds 15 residues, the cysteine and phenylalanine included. Only the CDR3 DNA is retained, 45 bases long and in frame from the first base. One collaborating source in Seattle enrolled patients while the patients were actively infected and followed the patients over time throughout the course of disease. The collaborating institutions used their own protocols to collect whole blood in K2EDTA tubes. For TCRbeta analysis, collaborator samples were shipped as frozen whole blood, as isolated PBMCs, or as DNA extracted from either sample type. Comments on this clone: Its antigen is still unknown. The input lacks base qualities; no much larger clone sits a single base away.

TCRbeta CDR3 regions were amplified from genomic DNA using the immunoSEQ Assay, a bias-controlled multiplex PCR. Under the source paper's analysis protocol: The number of nucleated cells in each sample was estimated from the amplification of reference gene primers within the assay. To quantify the absolute abundance of each unique TCRbeta CDR3 rearrangement, sequence reads were collapsed and filtered. For each sample, productive Simpson clonality was calculated by taking the square root of Simpson's diversity index across productive rearrangements. The table was pulled from immuneACCESS by TCRdb, which kept in-frame rearrangements only. Such tables lose some clones; where checked, under half of the loss comes from unresolved V genes, and the rest has no known cause. The V and J calls and clone size come from that table; D and trimming were worked out from the DNA. In this sample the table shows a few hundred thousand clones, about 81% of which occur a single time. The ten largest account for less than 6% of the sample.

This TCR came from a woman in her 70s with COVID-19, enrolled during active disease. The rearranged chain carries TRBV19 and TRBJ1-2; 7 of the junction bases match TRBD1. Sample: peripheral blood. CDR3 protein: CASSRRDRANYGYTF. The bases are TGTGCCAGTAGTCGCCGGGACAGAGCTAACTATGGCTACACCTTC.